This T cell receptor beta chain was documented in a study of blood T cell repertoires in COVID-19 (dated by TCRdb to 2018 to 2021). Describing the broader study: The collaborator samples originated in the United States, Italy and Spain and spanned the acute and convalescent phases of COVID-19. The material from the prospective study consisted of cDNA or gDNA derived from T cells, B-cell-depleted T cells, or PBMCs. Where available, HLA class I and class II types were obtained from metadata supplied by the sample provider rather than from assay-based typing. Samples came from the ongoing ImmuneRACE study (first 160 participants) plus 1,254 subjects from 6 global collaborators. A de-identified subject ID, COVID-19 status, age in years and sex were almost always included in the sample metadata. Subjects who had been exposed to COVID-19, were actively infected with it, or had recovered from it provided the deeply sampled blood TCRbeta repertoires that made up the dataset. The repertoires were released in a freely available public database meant as a resource for research on the immune response to SARS-CoV-2.

Participants in the prospective study were enrolled through a virtual design, were aged 18 to 89 years, and lived in about two dozen United States geographic areas. To assign participants to cohorts, the prospective study relied on clinical history that participants themselves reported in a screening survey and a study questionnaire. For ImmuneRACE Cohort 3, a participant was defined as recovered based on two consecutive negative NP/OP PCR tests, clearance by a healthcare professional, or resolution of symptoms. Mobile phlebotomists in the prospective study collected whole blood, serum and a nasopharyngeal or oropharyngeal swab from every participant. Additional blood draws and questionnaires over an approximately 2-month period could optionally be provided by prospective study participants. Before DNA extraction, prospective study blood samples were shipped either frozen or at room temperature.

TCRbeta CDR3 regions were amplified from genomic DNA by means of the immunoSEQ Assay, a bias-controlled multiplex PCR. On the authors' methods: The number of nucleated cells in each sample was estimated by amplification of reference gene primers within the assay. Sequence reads were collapsed and filtered to measure the absolute abundance of every unique TCRbeta CDR3 rearrangement. For each sample, productive Simpson clonality was calculated as the square root of Simpson's diversity index over productive rearrangements. TCRdb retrieved this table from immuneACCESS and kept in-frame rearrangements only. Not all clones are present; in checked studies, unresolved V genes account for under half, and no reason is known for the remainder. The V and J calls and clone size are taken from that table; D and trimming were inferred from the DNA. For this sample the table gives about 310,000 clones, of which 80% to 90% were detected only once. The ten most abundant clones make up 8.5% to 10% of the sample.

Inclusive of the bounding cysteine and phenylalanine, the CDR3 is 14 residues long. This entry keeps only the CDR3 DNA: 42 bases, framed from base 1. Trimming at the junction amounts to 5 bases on V and 3 bases on J, and the germline ends lie 11 bases apart. Via the germline V gene, CDR1 is LGHNT and CDR2 FRNRAP. Broad study findings and their caveats: Clinical and demographic metadata were provided uncurated, with the amount varying by source and participant.

This clone was observed a single time. This clone's antigen is unknown. Base qualities are missing; no much larger clone stands one base away. This clonotype originated in a woman aged 18-29 years who had recovered from COVID-19. The sequenced sample was PBMCs or T cells enriched from blood (not recorded which). The chain joins TRBV12-5 to TRBJ1-3, with TRBD1 perhaps the D gene, on 5 matching bases. The DNA is TGTGCTAGTGGTACGGGGGAAGATGGAAACACCATATATTTT. Translated, this gives CASGTGEDGNTIYF.